This TCR beta chain is drawn from a study of beta chain features in type 1 diabetes. CDR1 is ENHRY, CDR2 SYGVKD, per germline. With 0 bases removed from V and 4 bases from J, the gap between germline ends came to 4 bases. The CDR3 consists of 13 residues. All of the isolated RNA was reverse transcribed, so expressed TCRB transcripts were sequenced. The repertoire was sequenced with immunoSEQ multiplex PCR; TCRdb's copy has only in-frame clones and lacks some. The sample lists fewer than 900,000 clones, roughly 16% occurring once. Sequencing was carried out using naive CD4+ T cells from blood. The rearrangement links TRBV10-3 to TRBJ2-1; no clear D. This receptor was obtained from a woman under 30 in good health. The CDR3 coding sequence is TGTGCCATCAGTGAGTCCCGGTACAATGAGCAGTTCTTC. This translates into CAISESRYNEQFF.